These 20 T cell receptor beta chains originate from one sample sequenced in a study of identical twins (dated by TCRdb to 2016 to 2017). Preparation of the library involved 5' RACE. The sequencer was an Illumina HiSeq 2000. TCRdb itself trimmed the public reads at Q25 with fastp, ran MiXCR and retained productive beta chains. Rows matching on CDR3 protein sequence are summarized as one entry with the most common DNA and genes. In this sample the table shows under 300,000 distinct CDR3 sequences, about 12% of which occur a single time. The top ten hold 3.5% to 4.5% of the sample. Separately, the same data were catalogued under a study of yellow fever vaccine responses in identical twins.

Sequencing was carried out using memory (CD45RO+) T cells sorted from blood. The cell subset or site label here, explained by the study, means: CD45RO+ enriched T cells. Receptors originate from a woman aged 18-35 years in good health.

In its sample, this clonotype was seen many times. This sequence joins TRBV2 and TRBJ2-2, with a possible D match to TRBD1 (6 bases). The CDR3 contains 14 residues. With 4 bases removed from V and 5 bases from J, the gap between germline ends came to 11 bases. From germline, CDR1 is SNHLY and CDR2 FYNNEI. The CDR3 DNA reads as TGTGCCAGCAGTGCGGACAGTCATACCGGGGAGCTGTTTTTT. Translating gives CASSADSHTGELFF.

This chain joins TRBV4-2 and TRBJ2-2; TRBD2 agrees at 9 bases. Looked up from germline, CDR1 is LGHNA and CDR2 is YNFKEQ. With 4 bases clipped from V and 4 bases from J, the junction kept 10 bases outside the gene matches. This CDR3 is built from 17 residues. CDR3 residues: CASSPNAGGPGTGELFF. CDR3 nucleotide sequence: TGTGCCAGCAGCCCTAACGCGGGGGGGCCGGGCACCGGGGAGCTGTTTTTT.

This rearrangement joins TRBV7-6 to TRBJ2-3, with 11 bases fitting TRBD2. The CDR3 runs to 17 residues. Germline V gives CDR1 SGHVS, CDR2 FNYEAQ. V was clipped by 5 bases and J by 2 bases; unmatched bases: 9. In nucleotides, the CDR3 is TGTGCCAGCAGCCCCAGGGTAGCGGGAGGGAACACAGATACGCAGTATTTT. This translates into CASSPRVAGGNTDTQYF.

This clonotype has at least ten counts. The chain couples TRBV4-3 to TRBJ2-1; 12 bases line up with TRBD2. After removal of 0 bases from V and 4 bases from J, the junction contained 1 base not matched to a gene. Germline V gives CDR1 LGHNA, CDR2 YSLEER. The CDR3 runs to 16 residues. This chain's CDR3 is CASSQDLAGGYNEQFF. Written as DNA, the CDR3 is TGCGCCAGCAGCCAAGATCTAGCGGGAGGGTACAATGAGCAGTTCTTC.

V is TRBV18 and J is TRBJ2-1; D remains unclear. The CDR3 has 12 residues. Germline V gene data show CDR1 as KGHSH and CDR2 as LQKENI. V was shortened by 6 bases and J by 8 bases, with 11 bases between the two germline ends. This chain's CDR3 is CASSSTTDEQFF. The CDR3 DNA sequence: TGTGCCAGCTCTTCCACCACCGATGAGCAGTTCTTC.

As regards this clonotype: A clone one base away is much larger, so this may be a read error. This chain joins TRBV29-1 and TRBJ2-7, with D perhaps TRBD1 (6 bases). The CDR3 totals 13 residues. The germline V gene encodes CDR1 SQVTM and CDR2 ANQGSEA. CDR3 DNA sequence: TGCAGCGTTGCACCTACAGGGCCCTACGAGCATTACTTC. It yields the protein CSVAPTGPYEHYF.

This clonotype was recorded at least ten times. The V call is TRBV5-1, the J call TRBJ1-4, with D possibly matching TRBD1 (6 bases). Germline V CDR1 and CDR2: SGHRS, YFSETQ. V was trimmed by 4 bases and J by 6 bases, leaving 13 bases between them. The CDR3 is 14 residues long. The CDR3 DNA reads as TGCGCCAGCAGCCCACAGGGAAGGGATGAAAAACTGTTTTTT. Protein: CASSPQGRDEKLFF.

The rearrangement joins TRBV4-3 to TRBJ2-4; D call uncertain. This CDR3 is built from 17 residues. The ends were cut back, 0 bases at V and 1 base at J, with 13 bases in the middle. Germline CDR1 is LGHNA and CDR2 is YSLEER. The CDR3 DNA follows: TGCGCCAGCAGCCAAGATCGGACCGGGTGGGCCAAAAACATTCAGTACTTC. Translation gives CASSQDRTGWAKNIQYF.

The table lists this clonotype with many counts. This chain uses TRBV12-3 or TRBV12-4 with TRBJ1-2; D perhaps matches TRBD1 (5 bases). Trimming shortened V by 3 bases and J by 5 bases, and 7 bases separated the two germline ends. CDR3 length equals 12 residues. CDR3 sequence: CASSFRDYGYTF. The CDR3 bases are TGTGCCAGCAGTTTCAGGGATTATGGCTACACCTTC.

The V gene is TRBV7-3, the J gene TRBJ1-6; D perhaps matches TRBD1 (6 bases). Trimming removed 1 base at V and 7 bases at J, with 11 bases between. The CDR3 has 15 amino acids. The germline CDR1 and CDR2 sequences are SGHTA and FQGTGA. The CDR3: CASSLMGAGNSPLHF. Written as DNA, the CDR3 is TGTGCCAGCAGCTTAATGGGGGCAGGGAATTCACCCCTCCACTTT.

This clonotype was seen ten or more times. The chain is built from TRBV5-1 and TRBJ2-1; 10 positions match TRBD2. There are 15 residues in the CDR3. The ends lost 4 bases at V and 5 bases at J; junction bases unmatched: 6. Germline CDR1 SGHRS, CDR2 YFSETQ. CDR3 amino acids: CASSLQRGGHNEQFF. In DNA, the CDR3 is TGCGCCAGCAGCCTACAGCGGGGGGGCCACAATGAGCAGTTCTTC.

This clonotype appeared a single time. The chain has TRBV18 and TRBJ2-1; 9 bases map to TRBD1. V lost 3 bases and J lost 4; bases outside the gene matches: 10. Germline CDR1 reads KGHSH; CDR2 reads LQKENI. The CDR3 sequence is 17 residues long. The CDR3 DNA sequence: TGTGCCAGCTCACCTTCCTTGGGGGACAGGGAATACAATGAGCAGTTCTTC. Protein sequence: CASSPSLGDREYNEQFF.

This clonotype was seen only a few times. The chain is built from TRBV5-1 and TRBJ2-1, with 11 bases fitting TRBD2. Germline CDR1 SGHRS, CDR2 YFSETQ. V lost 4 bases to trimming and J lost 0 bases; unmatched junction nucleotides: 3. The CDR3 contains 16 residues. The CDR3 loop is CASSSTSGSSYNEQFF. CDR3 nucleotides: TGCGCCAGCAGCAGTACTAGCGGGAGCTCCTACAATGAGCAGTTCTTC.

This rearrangement joins TRBV5-1 to TRBJ2-5; 11 bases fit TRBD2. The CDR3 covers 17 residues. Germline V gives CDR1 SGHRS, CDR2 YFSETQ. Germline trimming cut 1 base from V and 5 bases from J; bases unmatched to any gene: 10. CDR3: CASSLSPSGRPGETQYF. The CDR3 DNA sequence: TGCGCCAGCAGCTTGTCTCCTAGCGGGAGGCCGGGGGAGACCCAGTACTTC.

J is TRBJ2-2 and V is TRBV12-3 or TRBV12-4, with D perhaps matching TRBD1 (6 bases). This CDR3 region has 13 residues. V was shortened by 6 bases and J by 8 bases, with 13 bases between the two germline ends. CDR3 nucleotide sequence: TGTGCCAGCAGAACGACAGGTGCTGGGGAGCTGTTTTTT. Its translation is CASRTTGAGELFF.

The sample holds a few counts of this clonotype. The V and J genes are TRBV12-3 or TRBV12-4 and TRBJ1-5; D is ambiguous. The CDR3 runs to 14 residues. Trimming stripped 5 bases from V and 6 bases from J, with 14 bases between. CDR3 residues: CASSPPGLGQPQHF. CDR3 coding DNA: TGTGCCAGCAGTCCGCCTGGATTAGGTCAGCCCCAGCATTTT.

The V gene is TRBV5-1, the J gene TRBJ2-5, with TRBD1 matching 9 bases. The CDR3 spans 13 residues. With V trimmed by 4 bases and J by 5 bases, 3 bases remained unmatched. The germline gives CDR1 SGHRS, CDR2 YFSETQ. This CDR3 is CASSGQGWETQYF. The CDR3 nucleotides are TGCGCCAGCAGCGGACAGGGGTGGGAGACCCAGTACTTC.

In this sample, this clonotype turned up many times. This chain joins TRBV5-1 and TRBJ2-2; tentatively, D is TRBD1 or TRBD2 (5 bases each). V was pared by 0 bases and J by 0 bases, with 6 bases between. This CDR3 comprises 15 residues. Germline V gene sequence: CDR1 SGHRS, CDR2 YFSETQ. CDR3 sequence reads: CASSLGGANTGELFF. The CDR3 DNA reads TGCGCCAGCAGCTTGGGAGGGGCGAACACCGGGGAGCTGTTTTTT.

Only a few counts were recorded for this clonotype. The chain employs TRBV27 and TRBJ2-7; weak D call: TRBD1 (6 bases). This CDR3 is built from 18 residues. Germline CDR1 reads MNHEY; CDR2 reads SMNVEV (reference sequence). Between the trimmed V and J ends, which lost 0 bases and 0 bases, there was a span of 18 bases. As DNA, the CDR3 is TGTGCCAGCAGTTTATCGGGTGGGCAGGGGACATACTCCTACGAGCAGTACTTC. Translation: CASSLSGGQGTYSYEQYF.

This clonotype was detected ten times or more. The V and J genes are TRBV27 and TRBJ2-3, with 10 bases aligning to TRBD1. CDR3 length: 15 residues. The V gene end was trimmed by 5 bases and the J gene end by 5 bases; junction bases not matched to a gene: 7. CDR1 and CDR2 (germline): MNHEY, SMNVEV (reference sequence). CDR3 nucleotides: TGTGCCAGCAGTCGACCCGGGACAGGGGTAGATACGCAGTATTTT. Its translation: CASSRPGTGVDTQYF.